These 6 T cell receptor beta chains share one sample of origin, sequenced in a study of radiation and T cells in renal cell carcinoma. TCRdb's table, derived via immunoSEQ multiplex PCR, lists solely in-frame clones and lacks some. The repertoire has just over 95,000 clones, 65% to 90% of them found once; the top ten carry approximately 8%. Time point specified: baseline pretreatment blood. Noted treatment: 15 Gy SBRT to primary tumor, nephrectomy 4 weeks later. The sample was blood, taken from a patient whose treatment included radiotherapy and nephrectomy. Source of these receptors: a man between 50 and 59 years old with renal cell carcinoma.

The chain is built from TRBV7-9 and TRBJ1-1; tentative D call: TRBD1 (5 bases). Trimming took 2 bases from V and 5 from J, leaving 12 bases between them. The CDR3 contains 14 residues. Germline V gene sequence: CDR1 SEHNR, CDR2 FQNEAQ (reference sequence). This CDR3 reads CASSLKLSGTEAFF. CDR3 nucleotide sequence: TGTGCCAGCAGCTTAAAGCTTTCAGGGACTGAAGCTTTCTTT.

V and J are TRBV13 and TRBJ1-6; no firm D call. Germline V gene sequence: CDR1 PRHDT, CDR2 FYEKMQ (reference sequence). V was cut by 4 bases and J by 0 bases, with 4 bases left in between. The CDR3 extends over 14 amino acids. This chain's CDR3 is CASSSSSYNSPLHF. The CDR3 coding sequence is TGTGCCAGCAGCTCCAGCTCCTATAATTCACCCCTCCACTTT.

This chain connects TRBV2 to TRBJ1-1, with D possibly matching TRBD1 (5 bases). The CDR3 extends over 14 amino acids. Per the germline V gene, CDR1 is SNHLY and CDR2 is FYNNEI. The ends were cut back, 5 bases at V and 1 base at J, with 11 bases in the middle. Written as DNA, the CDR3 is TGTGCCAGCAGTCCCGGGACGGCGAACACTGAAGCTTTCTTT. Its protein is CASSPGTANTEAFF.

V usage is TRBV9 and J usage is TRBJ2-5; unclear D gene. V lost 0 bases, J lost 4 bases, and 10 bases lay in between. CDR1 and CDR2 (germline): SGDLS, YYNGEE. This CDR3 has 14 residues. For the CDR3, the DNA is TGTGCCAGCAGCGTAGCAATAGGGCCAGAGACCCAGTACTTC. Its protein product is CASSVAIGPETQYF.

This clone appeared a few times. The rearrangement uses TRBV28 and TRBJ1-1, with D perhaps TRBD1 (5 bases). Germline CDR1 MDHEN, CDR2 SYDVKM. CDR3 length: 12 residues. The V end lost 2 bases, the J end lost 4 bases, and 5 bases lay between the germline ends. Here the CDR3 reads CASSLGATEAFF. CDR3 sequence (DNA): TGTGCCAGCAGTTTAGGGGCCACTGAAGCTTTCTTT. The complete variable domain, with remaining parts taken from reference TRBV28 and TRBJ1-1, reads DVKVTQSSRYLVKRTGEKVFLECVQDMDHENMFWYRQDPGLGLRLIYFSYDVKMKEKGDIPEGYSVSREKKERFSLILESASTNQTSMYLCASSLGATEAFFGQGTRLTVV.

This clone was recorded once. The rearrangement links TRBV30 to TRBJ2-2; tentative D call: TRBD1 (8 bases). Trimming removed 8 bases at V and 4 bases at J, with 20 bases between. CDR3 size: 15 residues. Germline-derived CDR1 and CDR2 are GTSNPN and SVGIG (reference sequence). In DNA, the CDR3 is TGTGCCGGGGGGGCCAGGGGGCGAGGCACCGGGGAGCTGTTTTTT. The encoded protein is CAGGARGRGTGELFF.